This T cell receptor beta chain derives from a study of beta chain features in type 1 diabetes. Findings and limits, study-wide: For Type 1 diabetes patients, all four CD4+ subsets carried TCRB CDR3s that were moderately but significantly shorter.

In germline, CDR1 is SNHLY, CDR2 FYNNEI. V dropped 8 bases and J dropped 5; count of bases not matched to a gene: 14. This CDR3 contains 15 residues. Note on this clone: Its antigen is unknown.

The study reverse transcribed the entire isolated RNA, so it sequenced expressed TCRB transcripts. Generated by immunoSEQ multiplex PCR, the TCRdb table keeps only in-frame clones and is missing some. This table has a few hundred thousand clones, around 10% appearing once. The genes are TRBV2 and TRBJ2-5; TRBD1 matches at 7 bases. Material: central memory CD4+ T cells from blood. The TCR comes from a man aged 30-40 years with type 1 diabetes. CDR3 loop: CASRRDRVVAETQYF. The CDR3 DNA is TGTGCCAGCCGGAGAGACAGGGTGGTAGCGGAGACCCAGTACTTC.